This T cell receptor (beta chain) originates from a study of beta chain features in type 1 diabetes. Study-wide findings and caveats: Across all four CD4+ subsets, people with type 1 diabetes showed modestly shorter TCRB CDR3s.

As every portion of the isolated RNA was reverse transcribed, the sequencing read expressed TCRB transcripts. TCRdb's copy holds only in-frame clones and misses some; the assay was immunoSEQ multiplex PCR. The sample records about 160,000 clones, 9% to 12% being singletons. The junction had 12 bases not matched to a gene; V was cut back by 3 bases and J by 10 bases. This CDR3 spans 16 amino acids. Germline assignment: CDR1 MDHEN and CDR2 SYDVKM. This clone was counted ten times or more. Its antigen is not identified. The gene calls are TRBV28 and TRBJ2-1, with 10 bases that match TRBD2. This TCR was recovered from a man aged 25 to 45 with type 1 diabetes. Input material: central memory CD4+ T cells from blood. CDR3 in DNA: TGTGCCAGCAGTTTTGGATCGAGCGGGAGGGCGGGGGAGCAGTTCTTC. Its translation is CASSFGSSGRAGEQFF.